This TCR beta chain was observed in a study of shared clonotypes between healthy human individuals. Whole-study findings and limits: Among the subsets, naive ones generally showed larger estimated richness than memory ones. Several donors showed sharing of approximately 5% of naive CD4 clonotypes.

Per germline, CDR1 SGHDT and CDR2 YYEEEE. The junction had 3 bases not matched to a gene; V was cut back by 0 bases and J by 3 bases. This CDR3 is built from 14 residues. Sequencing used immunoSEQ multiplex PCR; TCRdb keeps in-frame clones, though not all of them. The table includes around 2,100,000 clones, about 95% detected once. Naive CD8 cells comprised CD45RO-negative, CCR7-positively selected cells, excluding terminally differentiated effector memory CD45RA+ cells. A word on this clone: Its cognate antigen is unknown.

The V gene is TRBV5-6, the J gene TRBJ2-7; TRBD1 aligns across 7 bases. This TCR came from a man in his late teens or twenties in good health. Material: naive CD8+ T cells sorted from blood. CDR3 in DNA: TGTGCCAGCAGCTTGGTAGACAGGGACTACGAGCAGTACTTC. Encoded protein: CASSLVDRDYEQYF.